This paragraph reports one TCR beta chain. This receptor's antigen is unknown. No much larger clone exists at a distance of one base, and base qualities are not known. The cohort consisted of hundreds of healthy bone marrow donors. At the time of sampling, every cohort member was nominally healthy, though immune exposures that went unrecorded were likely present. The donor was CMV seronegative and belonged to the group of several hundred seronegative cohort members. A peripheral blood sample was collected from each donor, and TCR beta sequencing was performed on peripheral blood mononuclear cells. The Qiagen DNeasy Blood Extraction Kit was used to extract genomic DNA from the blood cell samples. This specimen comes from a study of cytomegalovirus exposure and HLA in healthy donors (dated 2017 in TCRdb). The study in broad terms: According to an earlier analysis of around 600 of the donors, 150 million to 200 million T cells yielded 100 million or so unique TCR beta sequences and less than 300 Gb of sequence data. The study used immunosequencing to profile the T cell repertoires of approximately 690 subjects and linked those repertoires to cytomegalovirus serostatus. To predict cytomegalovirus infection status, the study combined high-throughput TCR immunosequencing, statistical association of individual TCRs with disease status, and machine learning. Of the roughly 400 genotyped donors, approximately 80% fell in the genetic ancestry cluster associated with self-reported Caucasian donors. HLA typing covered class I and class II loci at four-digit resolution. In a later analysis, previously published TCR beta repertoires from hundreds of donors were re-analyzed and high-resolution HLA genotyping was added so that TCR occurrence patterns could be studied. The study aimed to test whether cataloging public T cell receptors could reveal signatures of past pathogen exposure. The number of donors typed differed by locus, with about 629-640 for A, B, C, DRB1 and DQB1, 522 for DQA1, nearly 610 for DPA1, and roughly 450 for DPB1. Roughly 300 gigabases of sequencing data and tens of millions of unique TCR sequences made up an early release that covered several hundred HLA-typed donors. A later genetic analysis took genome-wide SNP genotypes for about 55% of the 666 donors and used that subset as a discovery cohort. All discovery cohort repertoires had been generated on a single sequencing platform. In the later analysis, no new phenotypic data were used to find candidate immune exposures; instead, reliance was placed on TCR beta sequences and their occurrence across donors. Four to six DR-DQ haplotypes were handled as single units for association and clustering because linkage in the cohort was strong. Along with the roughly 700-subject first cohort, a separate validation cohort of approximately 110 different subjects was used. On average, around 240,000 unique TCR beta nucleotide sequences were sequenced per donor among a few hundred genotyped donors of the cohort, with roughly 18% of those sequences being non-productive. To decide whether each TCR beta V gene segment behaved as functional or pseudogenic, an earlier analysis of some 540 of the donors relied on high-throughput TCR beta sequencing. Donor age, sex, ethnicity and CMV serostatus were compiled alongside the repertoire data.

The CDR3 contains 15 residues, cysteine and phenylalanine counted. The retained sequence is limited to the CDR3, 45 bases, with the frame set at the first base. From a lookup of the germline V gene, CDR1 and CDR2 are SGDLS and YYNGEE. Germline trimming amounts to 0 bases on V and 8 bases on J, with 7 as the count of junction bases outside the gene matches. Library preparation used the immunoSEQ multiplex PCR assay. For the multiplex PCR, a mixture combining 60 forward primers for TCR Vbeta segments and 13 reverse primers for TCR Jbeta segments was used. Amplification of the CDR3 region of rearranged TCR beta genes was performed with a multiplex PCR assay on genomic DNA. The amplified TCR beta libraries were sequenced on the Illumina HiSeq System as 87-base-pair reads. For the original study's pipeline: In a later analysis, some 80 million unique TCR beta chains were counted across the roughly 700 repertoires, and around 10 million of these chains were shared by at least two donors. Raw reads were error-corrected and collapsed into unique sequences by a nearest-neighbor algorithm in which closely related sequences were merged to remove PCR and sequencing errors. Alignment of CDR3 sequences to IMGT reference sequences was used to assign V, D and J gene segments. For a sequence to be retained, a match of at least six nucleotides was required to both a V gene segment and a J gene segment. A rearrangement was called productive if the CDR3 had no stop codons and remained in frame with V and J, and every other rearrangement was called non-productive. Following IMGT convention, CDR3 was defined as the stretch from the second conserved V-encoded cysteine up to the conserved J-encoded phenylalanine. The earlier analysis of some 600 of the donors excluded sequences that lacked an unambiguous match to a single V gene segment. In an earlier analysis of 450 to 750 of the donors, a V segment was called functional when productive rearrangements were above 56.7%, and segregating when the standard deviation between donors exceeded 5%. A statistical classification framework was built to diagnose cytomegalovirus status from the catalog of TCR beta chain sequences. In a later analysis, TCR nucleotide sequences were compared against IMGT/GENE-DB human TR gene sequences so that V and J genes could be assigned. A later analysis assigned CDR3 sequences and most-parsimonious VDJ recombination scenarios with the TCRdist pipeline. In a later analysis, each TCR beta chain was defined by its CDR3 amino acid sequence together with its V-gene family, and reads lacking a unique V-gene family were excluded. As a way to deal with suspected cross-contamination and a sequencing artifact, a later analysis dropped under 600 nucleotide sequences that were highly shared and had low generation probability. For each public chain, a later analysis derived a clonal expansion index from normalized ranks of inferred template counts within each repertoire. A later analysis computed generation probabilities with a VDJ recombination model fitted to out-of-frame rearrangements, and checked the results against IGoR. A later analysis scored TCR-TCR, TCR-HLA and TCR-CMV co-occurrence with hypergeometric tests, applying a repertoire-size bias correction to TCR pairs. False discovery rates were estimated in a later analysis by permuting HLA or CMV assignments 20 times. In a later analysis, co-occurring TCRs were grouped using DBSCAN, and TCRdist sequence similarity was added for clustering within HLA-allele-positive subsets. Repertoires with fewer than 30,000 or more than 120,000 public chains, plus five repertoires with anomalous nucleotide sharing, were excluded from co-occurrence clustering. In its TCRdb copy, this immuneACCESS table keeps in-frame sequences only and misses some clones. Where compared with another copy, unresolved V genes explain less than half of these, and the others have no known cause. V and J calls plus clone size are reproduced from that table; the DNA served to infer D and trimming. The sample yields 130,000 to 150,000 clones; roughly 78% were counted once. Together, the top ten hold roughly 2% of the sample.

Overall study results and their limits: An association between a missense DCLRE1C variant and V-gene and J-gene trimming of TCR beta chains was found in a later genetic analysis and replicated in an independent cohort. Broadly in line with IMGT annotations, most TCR beta V segments showed up in productive rearrangements about 87% or about 30% of the time in an earlier analysis of a few hundred of the donors. Compared with equally common non-associated chains, HLA-associated TCR beta chains in a later analysis were more clonally expanded and had lower generation probabilities. A few of the identified cytomegalovirus-associated TCR beta chains were confirmed in vitro to be specific for cytomegalovirus antigens. In a later analysis, several top co-occurrence clusters were reported to appear linked to parvovirus B19, influenza, CMV and Epstein-Barr virus. Some IMGT-functional V segments, including TRBV6-2 and TRBV6-3, could not be told apart with the 87-base-pair reads, so those segments were excluded. A cluster of highly shared sequence variants was judged likely to represent a technical artifact of the sequencing pipeline. The presence/absence analyses assumed that sequencing depth was roughly uniform across donors, and that assumption may not be true. In the study, approximately 160 TCR beta chains were listed as associated with cytomegalovirus. In a later analysis, the rate of TCR association differed among HLA loci, with DRB1 alleles having the most associated TCRs and HLA-C alleles having the fewest. In a later analysis, most CMV-associated TCR beta chains were found to appear HLA-restricted, with HLA associations seemingly driven largely by CMV exposure. In a later analysis, 16,951 TCR beta sequences were associated with specific HLA alleles at a false discovery rate of 0.05. CMV serostatus was the only immune exposure information available for the cohort. It was suggested by the authors that the approach could potentially be generalized to other disease states and immunological phenotypes. Linkage disequilibrium might explain the correlated functional status among segregating V segments, but an unknown experimental factor could not be ruled out. When HLA alleles, especially DR and DQ, strongly co-occurred, attributing TCR associations to individual alleles was difficult. A further reported finding was that TCR beta sequences accurately predicted the HLA-A and HLA-B alleles for most subjects in the first cohort. Only TCR beta chains were sequenced in this cohort, and the absence of alpha or paired-chain data limited detectable features. Most TCR sequences were seen in very few donors, while some public TCRs were found in many individuals. Compared with the 666-donor mean, donors in an Asian-associated ancestry cluster had fewer N-insertions in productive TCRs, according to a later genetic analysis. In both the original and validation cohorts, the classifier was reported to diagnose cytomegalovirus status with high specificity and sensitivity. HLA typing was unavailable for some donors at each locus, so association tests used only the typed subset. Because counts were too low, around 18 rarely observed V segments, including chromosome 9 orphons, were left out of the earlier analysis of a few hundred of the donors.

Material for sequencing was PBMCs. The TCR comes from a man aged 25 to 40 in good health and CMV-seronegative. Recombination connected TRBV9 to TRBJ2-1, with 8 bases aligning to TRBD2. In nucleotide form, the sequence is TGTGCCAGCAGCGTAGCTCCGGGAGGGTGGGATGAGCAGTTCTTC. Protein translation: CASSVAPGGWDEQFF. The variable domain in full, with residues beyond the CDR3 obtained from the reference TRBV9 and TRBJ2-1 genes, is DSGVTQTPKHLITATGQRVTLRCSPRSGDLSVYWYQQSLDQGLQFLIQYYNGEERAKGNILERFSAQQFPDLHSELNLSSLELGDSALYFCASSVAPGGWDEQFFGPGTRLTVL.